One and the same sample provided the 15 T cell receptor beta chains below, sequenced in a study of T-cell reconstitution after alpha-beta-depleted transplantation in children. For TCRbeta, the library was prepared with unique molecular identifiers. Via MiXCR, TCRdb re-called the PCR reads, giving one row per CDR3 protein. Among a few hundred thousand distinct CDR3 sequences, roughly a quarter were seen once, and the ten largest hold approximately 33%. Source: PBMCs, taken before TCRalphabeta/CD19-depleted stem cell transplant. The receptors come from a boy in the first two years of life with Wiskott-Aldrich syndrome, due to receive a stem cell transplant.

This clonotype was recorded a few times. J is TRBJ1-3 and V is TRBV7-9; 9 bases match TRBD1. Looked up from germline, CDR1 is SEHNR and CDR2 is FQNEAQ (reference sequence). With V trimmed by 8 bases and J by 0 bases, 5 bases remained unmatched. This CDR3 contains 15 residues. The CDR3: CASGDRANSGNTIYF. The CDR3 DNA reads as TGTGCCAGCGGGGACAGGGCAAACTCTGGAAACACCATATATTTT. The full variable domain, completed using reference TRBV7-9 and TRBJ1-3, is DTGVSQNPRHKITKRGQNVTFRCDPISEHNRLYWYRQTLGQGPEFLTYFQNEAQLEKSRLLSDRFSAERPKGSFSTLEIQRTEQGDSAMYLCASGDRANSGNTIYFGEGSWLTVV.

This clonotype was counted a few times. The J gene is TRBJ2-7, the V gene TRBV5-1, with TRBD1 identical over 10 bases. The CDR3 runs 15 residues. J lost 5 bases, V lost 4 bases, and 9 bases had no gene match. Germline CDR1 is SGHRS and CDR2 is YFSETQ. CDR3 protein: CASSPLGDRGHEQYF. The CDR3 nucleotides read TGCGCCAGCAGCCCCTTGGGGGACAGGGGTCACGAGCAGTACTTC.

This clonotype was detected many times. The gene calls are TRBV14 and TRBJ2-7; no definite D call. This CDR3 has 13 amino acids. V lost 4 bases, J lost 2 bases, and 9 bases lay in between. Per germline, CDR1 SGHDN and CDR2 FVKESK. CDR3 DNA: TGTGCCAGCAGCCTGGCGGTACCCTACGAGCAGTACTTC. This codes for CASSLAVPYEQYF.

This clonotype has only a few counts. The CDR3 is CASSLPGTSGGGYEQYF. CDR3 nucleotide sequence: TGCGCCAGCAGCCTACCTGGGACCAGTGGCGGTGGGTACGAGCAGTACTTC. This chain joins TRBV5-1 and TRBJ2-7; D could derive from TRBD1 or TRBD2 (5 bases each). Germline assignment: CDR1 SGHRS and CDR2 YFSETQ. This CDR3 has 17 amino acids. Trimming stripped 4 bases from V and 4 bases from J, with 24 bases between.

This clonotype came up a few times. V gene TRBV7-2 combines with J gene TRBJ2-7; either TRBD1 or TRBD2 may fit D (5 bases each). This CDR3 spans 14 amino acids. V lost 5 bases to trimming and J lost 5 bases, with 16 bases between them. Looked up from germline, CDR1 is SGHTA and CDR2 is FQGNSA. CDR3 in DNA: TGTGCCAGCAGCCTCGACAGCCTGGGAGACGAGCAGTACTTC. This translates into CASSLDSLGDEQYF. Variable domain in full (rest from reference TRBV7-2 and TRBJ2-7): GAGVSQSPSNKVTEKGKDVELRCDPISGHTALYWYRQSLGQGLEFLIYFQGNSAPDKSGLPSDRFSAERTGGSVSTLTIQRTQQEDSAVYLCASSLDSLGDEQYFGPGTRLTVT.

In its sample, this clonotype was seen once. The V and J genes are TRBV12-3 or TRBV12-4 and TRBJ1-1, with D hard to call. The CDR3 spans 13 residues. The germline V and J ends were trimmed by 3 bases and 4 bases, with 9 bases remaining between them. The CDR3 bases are TGTGCCAGCAGTTTCCCCGGGCTCACTGAAGCTTTCTTT. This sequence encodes CASSFPGLTEAFF.

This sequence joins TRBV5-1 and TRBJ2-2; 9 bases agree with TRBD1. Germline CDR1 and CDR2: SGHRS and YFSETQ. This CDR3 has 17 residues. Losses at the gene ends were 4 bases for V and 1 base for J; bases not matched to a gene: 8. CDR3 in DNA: TGCGCCAGCAGCAAAGGAGCGGGACAGGGGAACACCGGGGAGCTGTTTTTT. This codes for CASSKGAGQGNTGELFF.

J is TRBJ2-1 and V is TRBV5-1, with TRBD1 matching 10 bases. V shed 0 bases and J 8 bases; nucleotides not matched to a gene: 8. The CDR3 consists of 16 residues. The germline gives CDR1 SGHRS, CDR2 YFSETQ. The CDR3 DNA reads TGCGCCAGCAGCTTGGTTCCGGGACAGGGGACGGATGAGCAGTTCTTC. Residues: CASSLVPGQGTDEQFF.

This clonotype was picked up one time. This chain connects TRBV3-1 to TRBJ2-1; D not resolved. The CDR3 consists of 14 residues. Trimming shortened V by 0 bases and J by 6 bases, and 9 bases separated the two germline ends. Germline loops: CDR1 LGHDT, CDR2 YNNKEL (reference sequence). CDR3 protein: CASSQDRFTNEQFF. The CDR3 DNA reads TGTGCCAGCAGCCAAGATAGGTTCACCAATGAGCAGTTCTTC.

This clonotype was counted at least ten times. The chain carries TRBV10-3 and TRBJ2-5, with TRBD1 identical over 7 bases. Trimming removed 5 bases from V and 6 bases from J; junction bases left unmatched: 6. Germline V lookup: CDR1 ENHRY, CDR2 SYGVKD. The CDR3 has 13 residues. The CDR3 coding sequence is TGTGCCATCAGTTCCGGGACAGCGAAGACCCAGTACTTC. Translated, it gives CAISSGTAKTQYF.

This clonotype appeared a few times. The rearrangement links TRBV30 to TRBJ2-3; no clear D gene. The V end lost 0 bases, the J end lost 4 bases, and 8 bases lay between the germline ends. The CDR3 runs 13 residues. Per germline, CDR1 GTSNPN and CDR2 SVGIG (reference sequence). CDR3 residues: CAWSVPWADTQYF. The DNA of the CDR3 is TGTGCCTGGAGTGTACCCTGGGCAGATACGCAGTATTTT.

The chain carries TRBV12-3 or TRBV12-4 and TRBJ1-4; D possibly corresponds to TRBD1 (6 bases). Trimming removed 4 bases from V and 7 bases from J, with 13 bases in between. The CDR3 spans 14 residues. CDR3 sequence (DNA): TGTGCCAGCAGTTGGGGACAAAAGGGTGAAAAACTGTTTTTT. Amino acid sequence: CASSWGQKGEKLFF.

The CDR3 DNA sequence: TGCGCCAGCAGCTTGGCCCCGGCCCCGTGGAGGCGAGAGCAGTACTTC. This translates into CASSLAPAPWRREQYF. The chain couples TRBV5-1 to TRBJ2-7; a possible D gene is TRBD2 (5 bases). This CDR3 region has 16 residues. Per germline, CDR1 SGHRS and CDR2 YFSETQ. The germline V and J ends were trimmed by 0 bases and 7 bases, with 20 bases remaining between them.

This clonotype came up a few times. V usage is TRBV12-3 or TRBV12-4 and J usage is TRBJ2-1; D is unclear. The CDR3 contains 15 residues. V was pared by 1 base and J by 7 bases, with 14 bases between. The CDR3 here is CASSLGLTLRNEQFF. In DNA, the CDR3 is TGTGCCAGCAGTTTAGGGCTCACCCTGCGGAATGAGCAGTTCTTC.

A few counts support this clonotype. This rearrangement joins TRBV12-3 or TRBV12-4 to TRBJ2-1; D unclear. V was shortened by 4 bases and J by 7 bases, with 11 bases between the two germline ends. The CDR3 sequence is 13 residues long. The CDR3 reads CASSWRLLNEQFF. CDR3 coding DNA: TGTGCCAGCAGTTGGCGACTCCTAAATGAGCAGTTCTTC.